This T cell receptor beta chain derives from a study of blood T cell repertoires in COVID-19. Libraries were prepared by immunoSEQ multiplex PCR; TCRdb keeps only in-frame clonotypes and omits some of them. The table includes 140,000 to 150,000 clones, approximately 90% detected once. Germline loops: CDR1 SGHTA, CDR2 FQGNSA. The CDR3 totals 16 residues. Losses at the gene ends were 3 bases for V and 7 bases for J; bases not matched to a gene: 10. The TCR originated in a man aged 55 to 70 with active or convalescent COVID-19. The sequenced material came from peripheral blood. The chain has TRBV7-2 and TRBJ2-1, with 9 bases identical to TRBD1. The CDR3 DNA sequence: TGTGCCAGCAGCTTGGCTCCGGGACAGGGCAAGAATGAGCAGTTCTTC. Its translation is CASSLAPGQGKNEQFF.